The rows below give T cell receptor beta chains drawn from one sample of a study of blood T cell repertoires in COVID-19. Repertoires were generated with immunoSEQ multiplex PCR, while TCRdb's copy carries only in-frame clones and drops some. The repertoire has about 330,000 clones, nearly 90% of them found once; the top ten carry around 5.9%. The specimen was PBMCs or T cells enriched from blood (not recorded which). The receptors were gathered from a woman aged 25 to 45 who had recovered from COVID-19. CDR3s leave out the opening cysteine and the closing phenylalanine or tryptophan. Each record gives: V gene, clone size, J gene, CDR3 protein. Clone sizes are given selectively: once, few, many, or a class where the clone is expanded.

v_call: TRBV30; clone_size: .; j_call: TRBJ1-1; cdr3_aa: AWSSPDRGLTEAF
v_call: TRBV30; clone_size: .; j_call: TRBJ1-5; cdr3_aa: AWSVAAGQPQH
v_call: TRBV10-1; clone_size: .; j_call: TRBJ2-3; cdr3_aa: ASHSGTRTDTQY
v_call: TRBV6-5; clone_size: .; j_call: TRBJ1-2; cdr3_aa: ASSYSARPRGYT
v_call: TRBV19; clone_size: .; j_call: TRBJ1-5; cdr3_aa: ASSLDYQPQH
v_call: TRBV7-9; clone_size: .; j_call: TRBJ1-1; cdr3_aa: ASSLTRPAEAF
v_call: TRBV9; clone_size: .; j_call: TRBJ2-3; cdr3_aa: ASSGGPDTQY
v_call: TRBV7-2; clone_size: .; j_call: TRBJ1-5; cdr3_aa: ASSIDGSNQPQH
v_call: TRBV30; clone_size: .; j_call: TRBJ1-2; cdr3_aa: AWKTRDTSSFYGYT
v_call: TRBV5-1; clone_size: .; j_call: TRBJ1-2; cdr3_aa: ATGSGTEYGYT
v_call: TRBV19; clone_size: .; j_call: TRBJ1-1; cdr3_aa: ASSILGAGTEAF
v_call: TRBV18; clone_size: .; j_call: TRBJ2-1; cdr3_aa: ASSPMPSGFYNEQF
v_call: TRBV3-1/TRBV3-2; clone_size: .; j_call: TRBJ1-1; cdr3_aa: ASKPAGLGVNTEAF
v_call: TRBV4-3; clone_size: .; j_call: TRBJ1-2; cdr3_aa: ASSKNRALGGGYT
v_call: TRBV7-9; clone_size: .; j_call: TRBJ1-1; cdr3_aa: ASEDRMNTEAF
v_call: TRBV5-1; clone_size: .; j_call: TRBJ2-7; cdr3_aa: ASRTGSDEQY
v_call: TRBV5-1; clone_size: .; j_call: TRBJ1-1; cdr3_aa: ASSLVEGVNTEAF
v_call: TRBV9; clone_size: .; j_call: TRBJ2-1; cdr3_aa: ASSPPARGGPTPEQF
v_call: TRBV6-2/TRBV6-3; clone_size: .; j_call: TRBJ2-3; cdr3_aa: ASSRGLSSTDTQY
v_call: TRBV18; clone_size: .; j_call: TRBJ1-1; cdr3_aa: ASSNSVRGKAEAF
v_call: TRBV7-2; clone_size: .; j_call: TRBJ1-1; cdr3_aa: ASSLRWAVRGNTEAF
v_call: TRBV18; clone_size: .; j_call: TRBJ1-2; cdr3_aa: ASSPPLRQGRLNYGYT
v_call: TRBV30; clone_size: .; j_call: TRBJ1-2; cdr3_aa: AWSWTSPPYGYT
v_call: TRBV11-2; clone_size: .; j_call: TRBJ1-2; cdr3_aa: ASSSRTGSYGYT
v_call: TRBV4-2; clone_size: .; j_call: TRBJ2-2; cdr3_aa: ASARGMDTGELF
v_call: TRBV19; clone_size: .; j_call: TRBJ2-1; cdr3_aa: ASSSGASSYNEQF
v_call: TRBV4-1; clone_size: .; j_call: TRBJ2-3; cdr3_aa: ASSQLWGPGTDTQY
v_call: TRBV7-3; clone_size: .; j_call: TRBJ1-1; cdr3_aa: ASSVVTNTEAF
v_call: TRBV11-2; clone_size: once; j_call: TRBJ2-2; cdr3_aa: ASSFRGGNTGELF
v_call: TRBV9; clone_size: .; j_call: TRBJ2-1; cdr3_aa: ASSETPGYNEQF
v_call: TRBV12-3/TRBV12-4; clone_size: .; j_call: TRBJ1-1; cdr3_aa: ASSYRAAEAF
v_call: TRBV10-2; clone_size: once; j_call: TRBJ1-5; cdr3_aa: ASSAGREGNQPQH
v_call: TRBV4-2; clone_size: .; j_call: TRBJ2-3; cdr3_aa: ASSQEDAGSAGDTQY
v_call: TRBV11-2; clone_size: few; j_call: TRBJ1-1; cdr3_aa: ASSLGQGDTEAF
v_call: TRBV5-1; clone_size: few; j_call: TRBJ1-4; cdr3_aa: ASSLGQGVYEKLF
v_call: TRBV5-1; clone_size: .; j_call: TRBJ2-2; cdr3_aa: ASSITTGMNTGELF
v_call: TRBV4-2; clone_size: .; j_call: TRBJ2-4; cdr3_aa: ASSQVRTATGTSGGALAKNIQY
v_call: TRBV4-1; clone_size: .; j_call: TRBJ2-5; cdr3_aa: ASSPRDRVAETQY
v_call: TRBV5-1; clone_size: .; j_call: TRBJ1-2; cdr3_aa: ASSLAGQGASNVDYGYT
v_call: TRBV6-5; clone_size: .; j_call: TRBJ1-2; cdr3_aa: ASSYGAEWGYT
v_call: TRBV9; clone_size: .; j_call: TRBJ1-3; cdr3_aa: ASSVVGEANTIY
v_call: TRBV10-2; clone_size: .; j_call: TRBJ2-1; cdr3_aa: ASSDPGLAPDEQF
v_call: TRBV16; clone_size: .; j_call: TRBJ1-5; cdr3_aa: ASSQYLSGSNQPQH
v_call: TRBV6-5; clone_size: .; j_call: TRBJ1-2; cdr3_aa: ASSPGTPLGYT
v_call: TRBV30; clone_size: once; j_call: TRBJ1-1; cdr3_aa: AWSVVSGGEAF
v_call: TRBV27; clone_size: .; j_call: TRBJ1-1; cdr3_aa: ASRRQGYEAF
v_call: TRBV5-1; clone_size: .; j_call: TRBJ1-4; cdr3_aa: ASTDRDRGNEKLF
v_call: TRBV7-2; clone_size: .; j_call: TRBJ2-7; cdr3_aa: ASQRWGGSYEQY
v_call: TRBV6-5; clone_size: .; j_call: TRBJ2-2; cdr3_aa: ASSRTSGSTGELF
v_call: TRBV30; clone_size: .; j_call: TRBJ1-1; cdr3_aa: AWSRDRRNTEAF
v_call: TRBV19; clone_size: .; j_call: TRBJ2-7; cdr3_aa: ASSFRQGAIEQY
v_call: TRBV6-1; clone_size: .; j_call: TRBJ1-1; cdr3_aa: ASSEEGAAF
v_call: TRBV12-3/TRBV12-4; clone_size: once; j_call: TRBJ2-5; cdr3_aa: ASSLPPGTQY